Sequencing of this T cell receptor (beta chain) was carried out in a study of cytomegalovirus exposure and HLA in healthy donors. Study conclusions and caveats: In the analysis, some V segments, TRBV6-2 and TRBV6-3 included, were excluded as indistinguishable. An apparent linkage of common viral pathogens to several of the most significant clusters emerged in a later analysis.

Primers: 60 Vbeta forward and 13 Jbeta reverse. Some clones are missing from TCRdb's copy, which holds only in-frame ones; the method was immunoSEQ multiplex PCR. The repertoire has about 130,000 clones, approximately 81% of them found once; the top ten carry 5.5% to 8%. As concerns this clone: Antigen: not known.

The CDR3 sequence is 15 residues long. The sequence derives from a male donor in good health and CMV-seronegative. This chain connects TRBV21-1 to TRBJ2-7; TRBD2 is the table's D call and was not checked against the DNA. TRBV21-1 constitutes a pseudogene. The sample comprised PBMCs. For the CDR3, the DNA is TGTGCCAGCAGCACTAGAGGGAGGACATTCTACGAGCAGTACTTC. Its translation is CASSTRGRTFYEQYF.